The subject of this entry is one T cell receptor (beta chain). This entry is derived from a study of blood T cell repertoires in COVID-19. This CDR3 contains 17 residues. V lost 5 bases, J lost 9 bases, and 23 bases lay in between. Per the germline V gene, CDR1 is SNHLY and CDR2 is FYNNEI. TCRdb's table, derived via immunoSEQ multiplex PCR, lists solely in-frame clones and lacks some. Of about 190,000 clones in the sample, 85% to 90% are singletons; the top ten hold approximately 1.5%. This chain connects TRBV2 to TRBJ1-6; tentative D call: TRBD1 (5 bases). The clonotype was recovered from a man aged 18 to 35 with active or convalescent COVID-19. The sequencing sample was made of peripheral blood. This CDR3 reads CASSQKGIGQKTSPLHF. The CDR3 DNA is TGTGCCAGCAGTCAAAAAGGTATTGGACAAAAGACTTCACCCCTCCACTTT.